The entry below gives a single T cell receptor beta chain sequence along with its context. No antigen is known for it. V was pared by 1 base and J by 2 bases, with 12 bases between. CDR3 size: 15 residues. Germline V CDR1 and CDR2: SNHLY, FYNNEI. This entry is derived from a study of T cells in Graves' hyperthyroidism and ophthalmopathy. The study's findings and limits: Most thyroid clonotypes expanded above 0.001 appeared in blood too.

Thyroid ultrasound and orbital computed tomography, with clinical symptoms and serum thyroxine and TRAb, informed diagnoses. It was RNA transcripts that yielded the amplified TCR beta CDR3 regions. HTBI primers drove first-round RT-PCR of the TCR CDR3. TCRdb independently ran MiXCR on the multiplex PCR reads; one entry per CDR3 protein. Found here are over 500,000 distinct CDR3 sequences, about 45% of them singletons; the top ten hold about two fifths. The sample was peripheral blood or thyroid tissue (not recorded which). The chain links TRBV2 to TRBJ2-7; D perhaps matches TRBD1 (6 bases). The TCR comes from an adult woman with Graves' disease, either hyperthyroidism or ophthalmopathy (not recorded which). The CDR3 DNA sequence: TGTGCCAGCAGTGAAGACAGGGATAAGGCCTACGAGCAGTACTTC. Protein: CASSEDRDKAYEQYF.